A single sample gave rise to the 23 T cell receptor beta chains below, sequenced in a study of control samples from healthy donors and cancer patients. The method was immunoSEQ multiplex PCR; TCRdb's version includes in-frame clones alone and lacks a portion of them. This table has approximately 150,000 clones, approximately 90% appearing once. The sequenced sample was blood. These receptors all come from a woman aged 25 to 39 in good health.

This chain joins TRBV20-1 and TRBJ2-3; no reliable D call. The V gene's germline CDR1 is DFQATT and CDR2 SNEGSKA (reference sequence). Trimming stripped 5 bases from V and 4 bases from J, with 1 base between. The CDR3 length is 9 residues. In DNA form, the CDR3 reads TGCAGTGCTCCAGATACGCAGTATTTT. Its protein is CSAPDTQYF.

This CDR3 is CASSSQDKPGEQYF. Here the CDR3 DNA reads TGTGCCAGCAGCTCCCAAGACAAGCCGGGGGAGCAGTACTTC. J is TRBJ2-7 and V is TRBV5-4, with a possible D match to TRBD2 (5 bases). The V gene lost 3 bases and the J gene lost 7 bases, with 17 bases spanning the gap. CDR1 is SGHNT and CDR2 is YYREEE in the germline V gene (reference sequence). CDR3 length: 14 residues.

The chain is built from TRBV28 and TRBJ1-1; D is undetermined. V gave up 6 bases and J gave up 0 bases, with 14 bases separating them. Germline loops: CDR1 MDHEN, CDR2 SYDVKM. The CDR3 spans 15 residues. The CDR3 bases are TGTGCCAGCAGGTTAGAGACGCTCATGAACACTGAAGCTTTCTTT. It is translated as CASRLETLMNTEAFF.

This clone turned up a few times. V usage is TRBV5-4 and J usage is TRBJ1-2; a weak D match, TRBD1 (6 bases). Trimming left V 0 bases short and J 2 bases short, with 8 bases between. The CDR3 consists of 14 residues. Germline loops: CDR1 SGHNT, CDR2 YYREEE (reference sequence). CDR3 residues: CASSLGQANYGYTF. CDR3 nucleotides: TGTGCCAGCAGCTTGGGACAGGCCAACTATGGCTACACCTTC.

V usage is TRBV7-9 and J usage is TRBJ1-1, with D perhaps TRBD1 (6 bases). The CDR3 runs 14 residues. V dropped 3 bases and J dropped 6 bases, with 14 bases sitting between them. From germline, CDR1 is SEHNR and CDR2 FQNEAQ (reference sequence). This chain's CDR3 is CASSLGQGTAEAFF. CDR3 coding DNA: TGTGCCAGCAGCTTGGGGCAGGGGACCGCTGAAGCTTTCTTT.

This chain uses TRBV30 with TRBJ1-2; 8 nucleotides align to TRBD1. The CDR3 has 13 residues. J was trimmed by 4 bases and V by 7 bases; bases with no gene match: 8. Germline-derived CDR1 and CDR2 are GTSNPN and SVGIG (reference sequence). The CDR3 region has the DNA TGTGCCTACACAGGGGGGCCGGGCTATGGCTACACCTTC. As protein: CAYTGGPGYGYTF.

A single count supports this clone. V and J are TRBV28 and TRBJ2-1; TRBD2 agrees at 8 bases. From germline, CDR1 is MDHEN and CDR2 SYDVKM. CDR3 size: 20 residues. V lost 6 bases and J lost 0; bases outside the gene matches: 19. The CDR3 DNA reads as TGTGCCAGCAGCGCCCCGAGCCCGTTTAGCGGGATCAGCTCCTACAATGAGCAGTTCTTC. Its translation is CASSAPSPFSGISSYNEQFF.

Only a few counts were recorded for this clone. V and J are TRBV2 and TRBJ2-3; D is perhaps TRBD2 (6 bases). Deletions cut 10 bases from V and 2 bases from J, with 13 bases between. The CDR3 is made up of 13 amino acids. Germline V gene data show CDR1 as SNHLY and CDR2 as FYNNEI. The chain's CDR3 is CATNAGFTDTQYF. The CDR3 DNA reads TGTGCCACCAACGCGGGGTTCACAGATACGCAGTATTTT.

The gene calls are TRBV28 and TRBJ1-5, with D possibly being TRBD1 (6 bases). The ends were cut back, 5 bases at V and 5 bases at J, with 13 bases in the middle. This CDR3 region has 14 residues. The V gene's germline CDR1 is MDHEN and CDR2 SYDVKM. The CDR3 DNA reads TGTGCCAGCAGTCCCCCGGGACACCATCAGCCCCAGCATTTT. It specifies CASSPPGHHQPQHF.

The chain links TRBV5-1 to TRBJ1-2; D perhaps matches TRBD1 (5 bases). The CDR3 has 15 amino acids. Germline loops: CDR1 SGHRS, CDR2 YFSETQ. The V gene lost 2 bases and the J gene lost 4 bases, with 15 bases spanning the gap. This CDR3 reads CASSFDVQGSYGYTF. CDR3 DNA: TGCGCCAGCAGCTTCGACGTTCAGGGATCCTATGGCTACACCTTC.

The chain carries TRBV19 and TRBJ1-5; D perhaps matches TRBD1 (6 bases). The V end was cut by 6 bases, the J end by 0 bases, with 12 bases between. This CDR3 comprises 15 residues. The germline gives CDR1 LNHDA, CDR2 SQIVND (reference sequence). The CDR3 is CASRIGGYSNQPQHF. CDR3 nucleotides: TGTGCCAGTAGGATCGGGGGCTATAGCAATCAGCCCCAGCATTTT.

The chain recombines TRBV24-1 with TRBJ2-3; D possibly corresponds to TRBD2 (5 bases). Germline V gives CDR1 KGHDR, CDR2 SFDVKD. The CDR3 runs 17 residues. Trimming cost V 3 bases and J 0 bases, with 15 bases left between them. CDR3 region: CATSDGSSATSTDTQYF. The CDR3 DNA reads TGTGCCACCAGTGATGGAAGTAGCGCAACTAGCACAGATACGCAGTATTTT.

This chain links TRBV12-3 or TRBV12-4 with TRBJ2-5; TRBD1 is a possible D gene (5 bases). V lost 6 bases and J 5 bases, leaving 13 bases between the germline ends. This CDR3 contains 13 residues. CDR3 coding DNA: TGTGCCAGCAGGACAGCATCGAGGGAGACCCAGTACTTC. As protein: CASRTASRETQYF.

CDR3 sequence reads: CASSEGQGAFSPLHF. The CDR3 DNA reads as TGTGCCAGCAGCGAGGGACAGGGGGCTTTTTCACCCCTCCACTTT. V usage is TRBV7-2 and J usage is TRBJ1-6; 12 bases align to TRBD1. Losses at the gene ends were 5 bases for V and 9 bases for J; bases not matched to a gene: 5. The CDR3 extends over 15 amino acids. Germline assignment: CDR1 SGHTA and CDR2 FQGNSA.

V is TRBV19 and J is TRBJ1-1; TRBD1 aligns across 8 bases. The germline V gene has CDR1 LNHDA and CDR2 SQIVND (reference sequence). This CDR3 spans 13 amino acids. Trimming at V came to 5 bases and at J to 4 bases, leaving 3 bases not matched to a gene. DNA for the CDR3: TGTGCCAGTAGTGCAGGGGGCGTCACTGAAGCTTTCTTT. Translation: CASSAGGVTEAFF. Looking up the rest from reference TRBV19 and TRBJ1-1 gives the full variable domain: DGGITQSPKYLFRKEGQNVTLSCEQNLNHDAMYWYRQDPGQGLRLIYYSQIVNDFQKGDIAEGYSVSREKKESFPLTVTSAQKNPTAFYLCASSAGGVTEAFFGQGTRLTVV.

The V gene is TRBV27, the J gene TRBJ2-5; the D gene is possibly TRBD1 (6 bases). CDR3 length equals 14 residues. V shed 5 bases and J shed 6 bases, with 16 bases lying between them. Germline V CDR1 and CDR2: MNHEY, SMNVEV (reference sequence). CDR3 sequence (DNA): TGTGCCAGCAGTCCCAGACAGGTGGGGCAGACCCAGTACTTC. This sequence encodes CASSPRQVGQTQYF.

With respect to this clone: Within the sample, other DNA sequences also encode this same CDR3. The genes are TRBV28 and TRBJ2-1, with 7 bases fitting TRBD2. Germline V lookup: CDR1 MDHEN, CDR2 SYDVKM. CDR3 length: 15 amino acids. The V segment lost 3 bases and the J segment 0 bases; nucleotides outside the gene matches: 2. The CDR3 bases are TGTGCCAGCAGTTTGGGGGGGAGCTCCTACAATGAGCAGTTCTTC. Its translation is CASSLGGSSYNEQFF.

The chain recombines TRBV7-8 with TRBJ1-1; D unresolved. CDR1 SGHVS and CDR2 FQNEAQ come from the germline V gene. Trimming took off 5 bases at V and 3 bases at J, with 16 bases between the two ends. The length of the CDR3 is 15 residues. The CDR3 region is CASSLPLGGDTEAFF. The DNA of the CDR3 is TGTGCCAGCAGCCTCCCCTTAGGCGGAGACACTGAAGCTTTCTTT.

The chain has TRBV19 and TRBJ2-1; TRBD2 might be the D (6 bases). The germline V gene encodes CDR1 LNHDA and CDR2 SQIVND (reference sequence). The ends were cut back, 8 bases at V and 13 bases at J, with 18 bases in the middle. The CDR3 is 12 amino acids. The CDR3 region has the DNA TGTGCCAGTCGAGAGGCCGGGACTCCTCAGTTCTTC. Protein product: CASREAGTPQFF.

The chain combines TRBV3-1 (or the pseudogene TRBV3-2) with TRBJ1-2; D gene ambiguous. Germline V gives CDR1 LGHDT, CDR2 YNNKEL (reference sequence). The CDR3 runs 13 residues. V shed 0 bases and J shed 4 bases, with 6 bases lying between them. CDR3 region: CASSQDTVYGYTF. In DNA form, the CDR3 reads TGTGCCAGCAGCCAAGATACGGTCTATGGCTACACCTTC.

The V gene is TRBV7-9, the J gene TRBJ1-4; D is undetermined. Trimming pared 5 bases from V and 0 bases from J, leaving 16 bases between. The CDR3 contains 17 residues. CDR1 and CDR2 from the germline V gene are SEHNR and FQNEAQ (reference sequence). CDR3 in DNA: TGTGCCAGCAGCCCCGGGCAGGCCCCTACAACTAATGAAAAACTGTTTTTT. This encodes CASSPGQAPTTNEKLFF.

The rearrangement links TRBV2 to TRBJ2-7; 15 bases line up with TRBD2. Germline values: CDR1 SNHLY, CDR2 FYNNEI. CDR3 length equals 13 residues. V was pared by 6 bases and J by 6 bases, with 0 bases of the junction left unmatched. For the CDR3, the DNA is TGTGCCAGCAGGGGACTAGCGGGAGGCGAGCAGTACTTC. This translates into CASRGLAGGEQYF.

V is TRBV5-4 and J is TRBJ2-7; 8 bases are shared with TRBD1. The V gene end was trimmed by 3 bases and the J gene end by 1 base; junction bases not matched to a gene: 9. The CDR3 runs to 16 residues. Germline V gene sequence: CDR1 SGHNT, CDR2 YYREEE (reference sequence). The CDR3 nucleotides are TGTGCCAGCAGCTACCGCGGGACAGGCTTTTCCTACGAGCAGTACTTC. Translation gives CASSYRGTGFSYEQYF.